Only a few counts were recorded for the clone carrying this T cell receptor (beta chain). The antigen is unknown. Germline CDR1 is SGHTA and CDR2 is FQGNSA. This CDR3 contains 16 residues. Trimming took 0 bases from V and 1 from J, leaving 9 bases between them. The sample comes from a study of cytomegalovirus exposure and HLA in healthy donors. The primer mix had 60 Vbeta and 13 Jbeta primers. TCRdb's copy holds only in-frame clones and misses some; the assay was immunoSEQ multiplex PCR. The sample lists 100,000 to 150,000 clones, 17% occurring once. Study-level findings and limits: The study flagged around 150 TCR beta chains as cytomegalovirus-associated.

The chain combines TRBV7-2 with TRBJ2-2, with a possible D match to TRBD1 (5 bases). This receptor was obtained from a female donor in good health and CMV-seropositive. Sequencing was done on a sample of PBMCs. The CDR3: CASSLAGVGNTGELFF. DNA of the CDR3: TGTGCCAGCAGCTTAGCAGGGGTCGGGAACACCGGGGAGCTGTTTTTT.